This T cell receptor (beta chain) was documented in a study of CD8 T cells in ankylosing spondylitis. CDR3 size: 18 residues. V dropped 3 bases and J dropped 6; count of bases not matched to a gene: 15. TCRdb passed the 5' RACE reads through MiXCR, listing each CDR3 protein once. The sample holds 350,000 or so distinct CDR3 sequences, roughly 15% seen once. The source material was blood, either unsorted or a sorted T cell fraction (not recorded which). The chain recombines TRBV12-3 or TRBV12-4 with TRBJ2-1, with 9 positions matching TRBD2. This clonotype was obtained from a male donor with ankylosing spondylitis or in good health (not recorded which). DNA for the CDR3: TGTGCCAGCAGTTTTTTCGTGTCTAGCGGGAAATATAGCAATGAGCAGTTCTTC. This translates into CASSFFVSSGKYSNEQFF.